The T cell receptor beta chain under discussion was sequenced for a study of blood T cell repertoires in COVID-19. Using immunoSEQ multiplex PCR, the repertoire was profiled, and TCRdb retains in-frame clones only, with some absent. The sample has just over 200,000 clones, around 86% seen once. Looked up from germline, CDR1 is LGHDT and CDR2 is YNNKEL (reference sequence). The CDR3 contains 16 residues. V was shortened by 4 bases and J by 0 bases, with 16 bases between the two germline ends. The rearrangement links TRBV3-1 (or the pseudogene TRBV3-2) to TRBJ2-7, with a tentative D call TRBD2 (5 bases). The specimen sequenced was peripheral blood. This receptor was obtained from an elderly man with acute or convalescent COVID-19. CDR3 coding DNA: TGTGCCAGCAGCCCAGAAGCCGGGGTGGGCTCCTACGAGCAGTACTTC. As protein: CASSPEAGVGSYEQYF.